The rows below give T cell receptor beta chains drawn from one sample of a study of blood T cell repertoires in COVID-19. The protocol was immunoSEQ multiplex PCR, while the TCRdb copy is restricted to in-frame clones and leaves out a portion. The repertoire has about 190,000 clones, 80% to 85% of them found once; the top ten carry less than 20%. Sequenced sample: peripheral blood. The receptors here all came from a human donor in a cohort sampled during active COVID-19. The CDR3 runs from the conserved cysteine through the conserved F or W. Each record gives: clone size, J gene, CDR3 length, V gene, D gene, CDR3 DNA, CDR3 protein. A D gene is named only where the DNA matches it firmly. Clone size is stated in some rows and not others, as once, few, many or a class when expanded.

clone size: NA; J gene: TRBJ2-3; CDR3 length: 14; V gene: TRBV10-2; D gene: NA; CDR3 DNA: TGCGCCAGCAGTGAGTTCTCGGGGGAAGATACGCAGTATTTT; CDR3 protein: CASSEFSGEDTQYF
clone size: NA; J gene: TRBJ1-5; CDR3 length: 16; V gene: TRBV6-1; D gene: NA; CDR3 DNA: TGTGCCAGCAGTGACAACCCAGGAGGGGTCGGGCAGCCCCAGCATTTT; CDR3 protein: CASSDNPGGVGQPQHF
clone size: NA; J gene: TRBJ1-2; CDR3 length: 15; V gene: TRBV19; D gene: NA; CDR3 DNA: TGTGCCAGTAGTATAGGTTGGGGACTGGTTGGTGGCTACACCTTC; CDR3 protein: CASSIGWGLVGGYTF
clone size: NA; J gene: TRBJ1-4; CDR3 length: 15; V gene: TRBV18; D gene: NA; CDR3 DNA: TGTGCCAGCTCACGAACTGAGGGAGGGGATGAAAAACTGTTTTTT; CDR3 protein: CASSRTEGGDEKLFF
clone size: NA; J gene: TRBJ2-1; CDR3 length: 17; V gene: TRBV28; D gene: TRBD2; CDR3 DNA: TGTGCCAGCCGAGGGCTAGCGGGAGTGGGGTCCTACAATGAGCAGTTCTTC; CDR3 protein: CASRGLAGVGSYNEQFF
clone size: NA; J gene: TRBJ2-6; CDR3 length: 14; V gene: TRBV30; D gene: NA; CDR3 DNA: TGTGCCTGGAGTCCCGGGTTTGGGGCCAACGTCCTGACTTTC; CDR3 protein: CAWSPGFGANVLTF
clone size: NA; J gene: TRBJ1-1; CDR3 length: 12; V gene: TRBV15; D gene: NA; CDR3 DNA: TGTGCCACCAGCAGAGATGATACAGAAGCTTTCTTT; CDR3 protein: CATSRDDTEAFF
clone size: NA; J gene: TRBJ2-5; CDR3 length: 16; V gene: TRBV7-9; D gene: TRBD2; CDR3 DNA: TGTGCCAGCAGCCGATTCAGCGGGAAGTACCAAGAGACCCAGTACTTC; CDR3 protein: CASSRFSGKYQETQYF
clone size: NA; J gene: TRBJ1-2; CDR3 length: 14; V gene: TRBV5-1; D gene: NA; CDR3 DNA: TGCGCCAGCAGCACGGACAGCCCCTCCTATGGCTACACCTTC; CDR3 protein: CASSTDSPSYGYTF
clone size: NA; J gene: TRBJ1-2; CDR3 length: 15; V gene: TRBV19; D gene: NA; CDR3 DNA: TGTGCCAGTAGGGTACAGGGCGCCGCCAACTATGGCTACACCTTC; CDR3 protein: CASRVQGAANYGYTF
clone size: NA; J gene: TRBJ1-2; CDR3 length: 18; V gene: TRBV5-1; D gene: TRBD1; CDR3 DNA: TGCGCCAGCAGCCCGTCCCCCGTCCGGACAGGGGGCTTCGCTGGCTACACCTTC; CDR3 protein: CASSPSPVRTGGFAGYTF
clone size: NA; J gene: TRBJ2-3; CDR3 length: 14; V gene: TRBV29-1; D gene: TRBD1; CDR3 DNA: TGCAGCGGCCTAATACAGGGGGCGAGGGATACGCAGTATTTT; CDR3 protein: CSGLIQGARDTQYF
clone size: NA; J gene: TRBJ2-3; CDR3 length: 15; V gene: TRBV6-7; D gene: NA; CDR3 DNA: TGTGCCAGCAGTTACTGTTTGTCTAACACAGATACGCAGTATTTT; CDR3 protein: CASSYCLSNTDTQYF
clone size: NA; J gene: TRBJ1-1; CDR3 length: 16; V gene: TRBV28; D gene: TRBD1; CDR3 DNA: TGTGCCAGCAGCTCACGACGACAGGGGGCGGACACTGAAGCTTTCTTT; CDR3 protein: CASSSRRQGADTEAFF
clone size: once; J gene: TRBJ2-3; CDR3 length: 14; V gene: TRBV10-2; D gene: TRBD2; CDR3 DNA: TGCGCCAGCAGACTAGCGGGGACGACAGATACGCAGTATTTT; CDR3 protein: CASRLAGTTDTQYF
clone size: NA; J gene: TRBJ2-2; CDR3 length: 16; V gene: TRBV11-2; D gene: TRBD2; CDR3 DNA: TGTGCCAGCAGCTTCGGGAGGGCCCCTTTAGCCGGGGAGCTGTTTTTT; CDR3 protein: CASSFGRAPLAGELFF
clone size: NA; J gene: TRBJ1-4; CDR3 length: 17; V gene: TRBV7-9; D gene: NA; CDR3 DNA: TGTGCCAGCAGCTTAAGGGGTACGGATCCCCCCGGCGAAAAACTGTTTTTT; CDR3 protein: CASSLRGTDPPGEKLFF
clone size: NA; J gene: TRBJ1-4; CDR3 length: 16; V gene: TRBV2; D gene: NA; CDR3 DNA: TGTGCCAGCAGTGTAGGCTCCAGCGCGGTTAATGAAAAACTGTTTTTT; CDR3 protein: CASSVGSSAVNEKLFF
clone size: NA; J gene: TRBJ2-2; CDR3 length: 19; V gene: TRBV30; D gene: TRBD2; CDR3 DNA: TGTGCCTGGAGTCCTTGGACTAGCGAGACAAGAGCGAACACCGGGGAGCTGTTTTTT; CDR3 protein: CAWSPWTSETRANTGELFF
clone size: NA; J gene: TRBJ2-5; CDR3 length: 18; V gene: TRBV5-1; D gene: NA; CDR3 DNA: TGCGCCAGCAGCTTGGCCGTCAACTACTTGGCTTACCAAGAGACCCAGTACTTC; CDR3 protein: CASSLAVNYLAYQETQYF
clone size: NA; J gene: TRBJ2-7; CDR3 length: 14; V gene: TRBV7-8; D gene: NA; CDR3 DNA: TGTGCCAGCAGCTACAGGGAGGGTACGTACGAGCAGTACTTC; CDR3 protein: CASSYREGTYEQYF
clone size: NA; J gene: TRBJ2-3; CDR3 length: 15; V gene: TRBV5-1; D gene: NA; CDR3 DNA: TGCGCCAGCAGCTTGGCCTCGGGGGACACAGATACGCAGTATTTT; CDR3 protein: CASSLASGDTDTQYF
clone size: NA; J gene: TRBJ1-4; CDR3 length: 14; V gene: TRBV9; D gene: NA; CDR3 DNA: TGTGCCAGCAGCGGGAGTAGCACTAATGAAAAACTGTTTTTT; CDR3 protein: CASSGSSTNEKLFF
clone size: few; J gene: TRBJ1-5; CDR3 length: 17; V gene: TRBV7-2; D gene: NA; CDR3 DNA: TGTGCCAGCAGCTTAGTTGGGGGTGCGGGGAGCAATCAGCCCCAGCATTTT; CDR3 protein: CASSLVGGAGSNQPQHF
clone size: NA; J gene: TRBJ2-5; CDR3 length: 14; V gene: TRBV10-1; D gene: NA; CDR3 DNA: TGCGCCAGCAGTGAGTCGGACCCAGGGAAGACCCAGTACTTC; CDR3 protein: CASSESDPGKTQYF
clone size: NA; J gene: TRBJ1-1; CDR3 length: 17; V gene: TRBV19; D gene: TRBD1; CDR3 DNA: TGTGCCAGTAGTGACCCCCGGACAGGGCGCCCCTATACTGAAGCTTTCTTT; CDR3 protein: CASSDPRTGRPYTEAFF
clone size: NA; J gene: TRBJ1-2; CDR3 length: 13; V gene: TRBV3-1/TRBV3-2; D gene: NA; CDR3 DNA: TGTGCCAGCAGCCAGTATGAGGGTACGGGCTACACCTTC; CDR3 protein: CASSQYEGTGYTF
clone size: NA; J gene: TRBJ2-5; CDR3 length: 16; V gene: TRBV25-1; D gene: NA; CDR3 DNA: TGTGCCAGCAGAAAAGCGGGCCGGACGAAGTTAGAGACCCAGTACTTC; CDR3 protein: CASRKAGRTKLETQYF
clone size: NA; J gene: TRBJ2-2; CDR3 length: 17; V gene: TRBV11-2; D gene: TRBD1; CDR3 DNA: TGTGCCAGCAGCTTAGTAGGTGGACAGGGCGTAACCGGGGAGCTGTTTTTT; CDR3 protein: CASSLVGGQGVTGELFF
clone size: few; J gene: TRBJ1-4; CDR3 length: 15; V gene: TRBV7-8; D gene: TRBD1; CDR3 DNA: TGTGCCAGCAGCCCCCGACAGGGAAGGGGTGAAAAACTGTTTTTT; CDR3 protein: CASSPRQGRGEKLFF
clone size: once; J gene: TRBJ2-2; CDR3 length: 15; V gene: TRBV10-3; D gene: TRBD2; CDR3 DNA: TGTGCCATCAGCAGCCCAGCGGGAGGCTTCGGGGAGCTGTTTTTT; CDR3 protein: CAISSPAGGFGELFF
clone size: NA; J gene: TRBJ1-6; CDR3 length: 14; V gene: TRBV28; D gene: NA; CDR3 DNA: TGTGCCAGCAGCCCCCCAAGGGGCTTATCACCCCTCCACTTT; CDR3 protein: CASSPPRGLSPLHF
clone size: NA; J gene: TRBJ1-6; CDR3 length: 14; V gene: TRBV9; D gene: NA; CDR3 DNA: TGTGCCAGCAGCGGGGGCCCTTCGAATTCACCCCTCCACTTT; CDR3 protein: CASSGGPSNSPLHF